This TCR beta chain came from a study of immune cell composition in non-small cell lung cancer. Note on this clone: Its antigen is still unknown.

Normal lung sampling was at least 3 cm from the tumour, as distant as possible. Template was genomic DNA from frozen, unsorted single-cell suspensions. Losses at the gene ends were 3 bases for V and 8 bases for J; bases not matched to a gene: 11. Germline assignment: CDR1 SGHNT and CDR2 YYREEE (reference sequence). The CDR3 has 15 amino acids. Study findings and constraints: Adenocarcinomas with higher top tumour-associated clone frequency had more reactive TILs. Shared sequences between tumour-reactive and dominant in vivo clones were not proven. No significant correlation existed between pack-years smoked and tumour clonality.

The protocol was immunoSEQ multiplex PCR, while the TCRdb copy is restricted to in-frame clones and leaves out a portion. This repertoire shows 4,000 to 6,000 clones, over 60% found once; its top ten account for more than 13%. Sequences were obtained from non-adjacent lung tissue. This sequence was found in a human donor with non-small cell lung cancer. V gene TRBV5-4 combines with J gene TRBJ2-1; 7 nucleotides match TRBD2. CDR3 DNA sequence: TGTGCCAGCAGCTCCGTAGCGGGTTCAACAGATGAGCAGTTCTTC. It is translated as CASSSVAGSTDEQFF. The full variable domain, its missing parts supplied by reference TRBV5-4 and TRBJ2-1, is ETGVTQSPTHLIKTRGQQVTLRCSSQSGHNTVSWYQQALGQGPQFIFQYYREEENGRGNFPPRFSGLQFPNYSSELNVNALELDDSALYLCASSSVAGSTDEQFFGPGTRLTVL.